The 8 T cell receptor beta chains below come from one sample, sequenced in a study of identical twins. Via MiXCR, TCRdb re-called the 5' RACE reads, giving one row per CDR3 protein. The sample records approximately 700,000 distinct CDR3 sequences, 18% being singletons. This same sample was also part of a study on T cells expressing NK-cell markers.

The sequencing sample was made of PBMCs. These receptors were collected from a woman younger than 35 in good health.

This clonotype has only a few counts. The chain recombines TRBV7-9 with TRBJ2-1; 14 bases line up with TRBD2. The CDR3 is 15 residues long. The germline CDR1 and CDR2 sequences are SEHNR and FQNEAQ (reference sequence). Losses at the gene ends were 8 bases for V and 8 bases for J; bases not matched to a gene: 8. CDR3 sequence reads: CASRTGTSGSHEQFF. CDR3 DNA sequence: TGTGCCAGCCGAACAGGGACTAGCGGGAGCCATGAGCAGTTCTTC.

In this sample, this clonotype turned up a few times. The chain recombines TRBV29-1 with TRBJ2-7; D uncertain. Germline V CDR1 and CDR2: SQVTM, ANQGSEA. This CDR3 comprises 11 residues. Trimming cost V 4 bases and J 5 bases, with 9 bases left between them. CDR3 nucleotide sequence: TGCAGCGTTGCAAACAGCAACGAGCAGTACTTC. Its protein product is CSVANSNEQYF.

This clonotype appeared a few times. V gene TRBV7-6 combines with J gene TRBJ1-4, with D maybe TRBD1 (5 bases). From germline, CDR1 is SGHVS and CDR2 FNYEAQ. CDR3 length: 16 residues. Trimming pared 0 bases from V and 8 bases from J, leaving 16 bases between. The CDR3 DNA reads as TGTGCCAGCAGCTTAGCCACCGGGACCCAAGGCGAAAAACTGTTTTTT. This sequence encodes CASSLATGTQGEKLFF.

V is TRBV19 and J is TRBJ1-1, with D tentatively TRBD1 (5 bases). Trimming pared 6 bases from V and 3 bases from J, leaving 26 bases between. The CDR3 contains 18 residues. In germline, CDR1 is LNHDA, CDR2 SQIVND (reference sequence). The CDR3 nucleotides read TGTGCCAGTAGCTACCGTCGGCCCGGGACCGGGCCGGACACTGAAGCTTTCTTT. This codes for CASSYRRPGTGPDTEAFF.

The chain is built from TRBV12-3 or TRBV12-4 and TRBJ1-6, with 10 bases fitting TRBD1. V was pared by 8 bases and J by 7 bases, with 8 bases of the junction left unmatched. The CDR3 contains 15 residues. The CDR3 DNA reads TGTGCCAGCGGTCGGGACAGGGGTGAGAATTCACCCCTCCACTTT. Translating gives CASGRDRGENSPLHF.

This chain joins TRBV29-1 and TRBJ1-3; unclear D gene. CDR3 length: 12 amino acids. Germline-derived CDR1 and CDR2 are SQVTM and ANQGSEA. V was clipped by 3 bases and J by 2 bases, with 5 bases between them. The CDR3 sequence is CSVDGAGNTIYF. In nucleotides, the CDR3 is TGCAGCGTTGATGGGGCTGGAAACACCATATATTTT.

The chain is built from TRBV6-6 and TRBJ2-1; TRBD2 is a possible D gene (5 bases). CDR3 length: 12 amino acids. Germline V gene sequence: CDR1 MNHNY, CDR2 SVGAGI (reference sequence). V shed 3 bases and J shed 10 bases, with 10 bases lying between them. The CDR3 here is CASSYGRGEQFF. CDR3 DNA: TGTGCCAGCAGTTATGGGAGAGGGGAGCAGTTCTTC.

The rearrangement uses TRBV5-4 and TRBJ2-5; TRBD2 is a possible D gene (8 bases). Germline-derived CDR1 and CDR2 are SGHNT and YYREEE (reference sequence). V was shortened by 9 bases and J by 5 bases, with 26 bases between the two germline ends. The CDR3 totals 16 residues. The CDR3 bases are TGTGCCACCACTCCGCCACCGGGAGGGGGCGGGGAGACCCAGTACTTC. Protein product: CATTPPPGGGGETQYF. Together with reference TRBV5-4 and TRBJ2-5, the CDR3 gives the full variable domain: ETGVTQSPTHLIKTRGQQVTLRCSSQSGHNTVSWYQQALGQGPQFIFQYYREEENGRGNFPPRFSGLQFPNYSSELNVNALELDDSALYLCATTPPPGGGGETQYFGPGTRLLVL.